Below, 10 T cell receptor beta chains from the same sample are listed, as sequenced in a study of OX40 agonist ivuxolimab in advanced cancers. Only in-frame clones appear in the TCRdb table, and some are missing; sequencing was by immunoSEQ multiplex PCR. The sample yields roughly 77,000 clones, approximately 85% seen once. Sequenced here: CD4+ or CD8+ T cells sorted from blood, sampled in a trial of the OX40 agonist ivuxolimab. The origin of the receptors is an adult with an advanced solid tumor such as melanoma, head and neck, liver or kidney cancer.

This clone was observed once. CDR3 region: CASSQQGQSTDTQYF. CDR3 DNA sequence: TGTGCCAGCAGCCAACAGGGTCAAAGCACAGATACGCAGTATTTT. This chain links TRBV4-2 with TRBJ2-3, with a possible D match to TRBD1 (5 bases). V was clipped by 2 bases and J by 0 bases, with 9 bases between them. The germline V gene encodes CDR1 LGHNA and CDR2 YNFKEQ. The CDR3 has 15 residues.

This chain connects TRBV19 to TRBJ1-6; the D is unclear. The length of the CDR3 is 14 residues. Germline CDR1 LNHDA, CDR2 SQIVND (reference sequence). The V gene lost 3 bases and the J gene lost 5 bases, with 8 bases spanning the gap. In nucleotides, the CDR3 is TGTGCCAGTAGTATTCAGGTTAATAATTCACCCCTCCACTTT. Encoded protein: CASSIQVNNSPLHF.

The chain couples TRBV5-1 to TRBJ2-7; 8 positions agree with TRBD1. The length of the CDR3 is 15 residues. The ends lost 0 bases at V and 3 bases at J; junction bases unmatched: 5. Per germline, CDR1 SGHRS and CDR2 YFSETQ. The CDR3 region has the DNA TGCGCCAGCAGCTTGGAGGCAGGGGGCAACTACGAGCAGTACTTC. Its protein is CASSLEAGGNYEQYF.

The chain links TRBV7-9 to TRBJ2-5; D is uncertain. The V gene's germline CDR1 is SEHNR and CDR2 FQNEAQ (reference sequence). The ends were cut back, 1 base at V and 5 bases at J, with 14 bases in the middle. The CDR3 is 15 residues long. For the CDR3, the DNA is TGTGCCAGCAGCTTAGGGAAGGGAATCGGGGAGACCCAGTACTTC. Translating it yields CASSLGKGIGETQYF.

The chain employs TRBV27 and TRBJ1-2; D might be TRBD1 (5 bases). V lost 2 bases to trimming and J lost 4 bases, with 8 bases between them. Germline V gene data show CDR1 as MNHEY and CDR2 as SMNVEV (reference sequence). CDR3 length: 13 amino acids. CDR3 protein: CASSLEGIYGYTF. The CDR3 DNA reads as TGTGCCAGCAGTTTAGAGGGGATCTATGGCTACACCTTC.

This clone was picked up one time. The rearrangement uses TRBV7-2 and TRBJ2-3; 9 positions match TRBD2. The CDR3 extends over 18 amino acids. V shed 2 bases, J shed 2 bases, and the junction held 11 bases outside the gene matches. In germline, CDR1 is SGHTA, CDR2 FQGNSA. CDR3 nucleotide sequence: TGTGCCAGCAGCTTAATGGCGGGGGGGTCGGTCCCCACAGATACGCAGTATTTT. Its translation: CASSLMAGGSVPTDTQYF.

This clone was detected only once. The chain is built from TRBV5-1 and TRBJ2-7; a weak D match, TRBD2 (6 bases). V shed 0 bases and J shed 0 bases, with 10 bases lying between them. Looked up from germline, CDR1 is SGHRS and CDR2 is YFSETQ. The CDR3 contains 15 residues. The CDR3 bases are TGCGCCAGCAGCTTGGCCCGGGGGTTCTCCTACGAGCAGTACTTC. Amino acids: CASSLARGFSYEQYF.

CDR3 nucleotides: TGTGCCAGCAGCTTGGGACCCTCAGACTTATATGGCTACACCTTC. It specifies CASSLGPSDLYGYTF. This chain links TRBV7-3 with TRBJ1-2, with a weak D call TRBD1 (5 bases). The CDR3 loop spans 15 amino acids. Trimming took off 3 bases at V and 5 bases at J, with 16 bases between the two ends. CDR1 SGHTA and CDR2 FQGTGA come from the germline V gene.

The J gene is TRBJ1-2, the V gene TRBV27, with 9 bases that match TRBD1. After removal of 4 bases from V and 6 bases from J, the junction contained 9 bases not matched to a gene. Germline V gene sequence: CDR1 MNHEY, CDR2 SMNVEV (reference sequence). The CDR3 totals 15 residues. The CDR3 DNA reads TGTGCCAGCAGTTCCACCGCGGACAGGGGAAATGGCTACACCTTC. It encodes CASSSTADRGNGYTF.

This clone showed up just a few times. The chain couples TRBV4-3 to TRBJ1-2, with D perhaps matching TRBD1 (5 bases). This CDR3 spans 17 amino acids. From germline, CDR1 is LGHNA and CDR2 YSLEER. Trimming pared 0 bases from V and 7 bases from J, leaving 21 bases between. DNA of the CDR3: TGCGCCAGCAGCCAAGATCCACAAGGACGGTGGGGGGGTGGCTACACCTTC. It specifies CASSQDPQGRWGGGYTF.